Ten or more counts support the clone carrying this TCR beta chain. With iRepertoire HTBI primers and Arm-PCR of CDR3 regions, TCR beta libraries were built. One entry per CDR3 protein, called by TCRdb with MiXCR from the multiplex PCR reads. The sample yields more than 400,000 distinct CDR3 sequences, 16% seen once. The time point: newly diagnosed GD, antithyroid drugs for less than 3 months. PBMC-extracted RNA yielded the TCR library. This sample was included in a study of regulatory T cells in long-lasting Graves disease. The V end lost 3 bases, the J end lost 1 base, and 12 bases lay between the germline ends. The V gene's germline CDR1 is MNHNS and CDR2 SASEGT. The CDR3 is 16 amino acids. This same sample was also part of a study on T cells in Graves' hyperthyroidism and ophthalmopathy. In that study: HTBI primers drove first-round RT-PCR of the TCR CDR3.

The receptor was isolated from a woman younger than 45 with Graves disease. This chain connects TRBV6-1 to TRBJ2-2; D not certain. The input for sequencing was peripheral blood mononuclear cells (PBMCs), taken at new diagnosis, from a patient treated with antithyroid drugs. The DNA for the CDR3 is TGTGCCAGCAGTGATATGTTTGACCGGAACACCGGGGAGCTGTTTTTT. This translates into CASSDMFDRNTGELFF.